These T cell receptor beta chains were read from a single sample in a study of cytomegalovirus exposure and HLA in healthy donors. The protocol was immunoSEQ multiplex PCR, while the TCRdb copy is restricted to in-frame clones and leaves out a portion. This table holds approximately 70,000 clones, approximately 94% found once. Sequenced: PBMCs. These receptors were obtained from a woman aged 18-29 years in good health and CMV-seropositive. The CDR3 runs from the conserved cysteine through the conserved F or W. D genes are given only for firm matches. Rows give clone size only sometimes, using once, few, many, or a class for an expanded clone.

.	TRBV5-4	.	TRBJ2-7	TGTGCCAGCAGCTTGAGAGAATCCTACGAGCAGTACTTC	CASSLRESYEQYF
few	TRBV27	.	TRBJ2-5	TGTGCCAGCAGTCATGGGACTGGAGGAGAGACCCAGTACTTC	CASSHGTGGETQYF
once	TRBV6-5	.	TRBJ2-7	TGTGCCAGCAAGGGGGTTCAAGACAGATCCTACGAGCAGTACTTC	CASKGVQDRSYEQYF
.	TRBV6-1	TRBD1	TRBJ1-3	TGTGCCAGCACGACAGGGGGAACTGGAAACACCATATATTTT	CASTTGGTGNTIYF
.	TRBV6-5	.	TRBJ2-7	TGTGCCAGCAGACTCGACGACAGAAACCTCTACGAGCAGTACTTC	CASRLDDRNLYEQYF
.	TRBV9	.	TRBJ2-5	TGTGCCAGTGGAGGCGGATGGGCGGGAGAGACCCAGTACTTC	CASGGGWAGETQYF
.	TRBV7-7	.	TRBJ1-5	TGTGCTAGCAGCTTATGGTCAGGTAGCAATCAGCCCCAGCATTTT	CASSLWSGSNQPQHF
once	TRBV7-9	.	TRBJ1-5	TGTGCCAGCAGCTTGGAGCAGTACAATCAGCCCCAGCATTTT	CASSLEQYNQPQHF
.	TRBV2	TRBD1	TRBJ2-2	TGTGCCAGCAGGGTGGGACAGGGACCCACCGGGGAGCTGTTTTTT	CASRVGQGPTGELFF
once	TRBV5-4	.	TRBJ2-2	TGTGCCAGCAGCCAGCACGGGACTGAGAACACCGGGGAGCTGTTTTTT	CASSQHGTENTGELFF
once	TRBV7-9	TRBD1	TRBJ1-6	TGTGCCAGCAGCGCGGCGGGGACAGCGGGTTCACCCCTCCACTTT	CASSAAGTAGSPLHF
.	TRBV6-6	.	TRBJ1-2	TGTGCCAGCTTTGGATTGGGGCAAAGTGGCTACACCTTC	CASFGLGQSGYTF
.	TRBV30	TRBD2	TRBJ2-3	TGTGCCTGGAGTGTGGCTAGCGGGAGTACAGATACGCAGTATTTT	CAWSVASGSTDTQYF
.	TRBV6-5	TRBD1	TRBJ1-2	TGTGCCAGCAGTCCCCAGACAGGGGGGCTATATGGCTACACCTTC	CASSPQTGGLYGYTF
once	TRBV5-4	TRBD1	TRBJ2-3	TGTGCCAGCAGCTCGGACAGGGCAACAGATACGCAGTATTTT	CASSSDRATDTQYF
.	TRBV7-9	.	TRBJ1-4	TGTGCCAGCAGCTTACTAGGTGGAGGTAGTGAAAAACTGTTTTTT	CASSLLGGGSEKLFF
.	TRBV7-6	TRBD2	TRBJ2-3	TGTGCCAGCAGCTTAGTCCTCCGCGGGGGAACAGATACGCAGTATTTT	CASSLVLRGGTDTQYF
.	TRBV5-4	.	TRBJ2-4	TGTGCCAGCAGCACCCAAGAGGGAGTCAACATTCAGTACTTC	CASSTQEGVNIQYF
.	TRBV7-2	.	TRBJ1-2	TGTGCCAGCAGCTTAGCCCCCGGTCCCCAATGGGGCTACACCTTC	CASSLAPGPQWGYTF
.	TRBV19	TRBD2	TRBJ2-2	TGTGCCAGTAGTGAAAGTGGCGGGAGGGCCACCGGGGAGCTGTTTTTT	CASSESGGRATGELFF
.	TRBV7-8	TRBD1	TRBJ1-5	TGTGCCAGCAGCCTCGGTTTTCTCGAGGGGACAGGAGATCAGCCCCAGCATTTT	CASSLGFLEGTGDQPQHF
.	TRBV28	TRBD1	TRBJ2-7	TGTGCCAGCCTAGAACAGGGGACCTACGAGCAGTACTTC	CASLEQGTYEQYF
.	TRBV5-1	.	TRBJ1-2	TGCGCCAGCAGCGAGAACAGGGCTGGGGGCTACACCTTC	CASSENRAGGYTF
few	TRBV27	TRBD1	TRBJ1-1	TGTGCCAGCAGTTTACGCGGCGTCAGGGGGGACACTGAAGCTTTCTTT	CASSLRGVRGDTEAFF